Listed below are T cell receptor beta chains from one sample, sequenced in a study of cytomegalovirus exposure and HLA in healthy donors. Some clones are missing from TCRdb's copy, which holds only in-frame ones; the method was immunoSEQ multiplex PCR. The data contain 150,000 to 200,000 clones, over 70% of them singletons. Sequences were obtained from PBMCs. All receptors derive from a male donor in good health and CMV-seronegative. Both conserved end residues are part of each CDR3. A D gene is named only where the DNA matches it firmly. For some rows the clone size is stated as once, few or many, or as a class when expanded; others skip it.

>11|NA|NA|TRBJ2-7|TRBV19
CASSIGYEQYF
TGTGCCAGTAGTATCGGGTACGAGCAGTACTTC
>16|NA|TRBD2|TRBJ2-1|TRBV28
CASSLIGAGGVNEQFF
TGTGCCAGCAGTTTAATCGGGGCGGGGGGGGTCAATGAGCAGTTCTTC
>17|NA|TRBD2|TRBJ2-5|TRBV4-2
CASSAILTSKGQETQYF
TGTGCCAGCAGCGCGATCCTGACTAGCAAGGGTCAAGAGACCCAGTACTTC
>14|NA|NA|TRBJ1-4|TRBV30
CAWSGTAVGEKLFF
TGTGCCTGGAGTGGGACAGCCGTAGGGGAAAAACTGTTTTTT
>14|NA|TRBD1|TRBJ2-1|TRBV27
CASSFRDRVNEQFF
TGTGCCAGCAGCTTCAGGGACAGGGTGAATGAGCAGTTCTTC
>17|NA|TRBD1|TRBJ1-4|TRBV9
CASSSSLGAGGSEKLFF
TGTGCCAGCAGCTCCTCCTTGGGGGCAGGGGGTTCTGAAAAACTGTTTTTT
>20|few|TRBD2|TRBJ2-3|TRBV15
CATSRDRPRLAGERVDTQYF
TGTGCCACCAGCAGAGATAGACCCCGGCTAGCGGGGGAGAGAGTAGATACGCAGTATTTT
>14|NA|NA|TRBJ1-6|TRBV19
CASTKGEKGSPLHF
TGTGCCAGTACTAAGGGGGAAAAGGGATCACCCCTCCACTTT
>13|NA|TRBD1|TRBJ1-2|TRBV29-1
CSVRAQGDYGYTF
TGCAGCGTGAGGGCTCAGGGGGACTATGGCTACACCTTC
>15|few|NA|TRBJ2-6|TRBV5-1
CASSLGQSGANVLTF
TGCGCCAGCAGCTTGGGACAGTCTGGGGCCAACGTCCTGACTTTC
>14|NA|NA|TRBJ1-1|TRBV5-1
CASSSFTLNTEAFF
TGCGCCAGCAGCTCTTTTACATTGAACACTGAAGCTTTCTTT
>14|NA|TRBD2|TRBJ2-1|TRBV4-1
CASTRGGGYNEQFF
TGCGCCAGCACGCGGGGGGGCGGATACAATGAGCAGTTCTTC
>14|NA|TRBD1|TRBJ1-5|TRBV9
CASSGTGYNQPQHF
TGTGCCAGCAGCGGGACAGGGTACAATCAGCCCCAGCATTTT
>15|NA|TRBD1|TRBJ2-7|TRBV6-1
CASSVETGGAYEQYF
TGTGCCAGCAGTGTTGAGACAGGGGGCGCGTACGAGCAGTACTTC
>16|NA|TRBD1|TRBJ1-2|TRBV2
CASSETGDRVQFGYTF
TGTGCCAGCAGTGAAACGGGCGACAGGGTGCAGTTCGGCTACACCTTC
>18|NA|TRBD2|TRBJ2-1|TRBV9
CASSVGLAGGISYNEQFF
TGTGCCAGCAGCGTCGGACTAGCGGGGGGTATCTCCTACAATGAGCAGTTCTTC
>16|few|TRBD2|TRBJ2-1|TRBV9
CASSVATGLAGGEQFF
TGTGCCAGCAGCGTCGCAACTGGACTAGCGGGAGGGGAGCAGTTCTTC
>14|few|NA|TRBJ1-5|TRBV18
CASSPGGASQPQHF
TGTGCCAGCTCTCCGGGGGGAGCCAGCCAGCCCCAGCATTTT
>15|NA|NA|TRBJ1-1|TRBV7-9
CSSSRGEAMNTEAFF
TGTTCCAGCAGCCGAGGGGAGGCAATGAACACTGAAGCTTTCTTT
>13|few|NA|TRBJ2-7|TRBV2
CASSEQASYEQYF
TGTGCCAGCAGTGAACAGGCGTCCTACGAGCAGTACTTC
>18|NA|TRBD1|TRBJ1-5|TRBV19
CASSIPPTGQGSNQPQHF
TGTGCCAGTAGTATACCCCCCACGGGACAGGGAAGTAATCAGCCCCAGCATTTT
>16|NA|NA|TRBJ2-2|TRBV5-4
CASTPLGGPNTGELFF
TGTGCCAGCACCCCCCTCGGGGGTCCAAACACCGGGGAGCTGTTTTTT
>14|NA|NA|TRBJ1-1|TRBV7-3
CASSLGESGTEAFF
TGTGCCAGCAGCTTAGGGGAGAGCGGCACTGAAGCTTTCTTT
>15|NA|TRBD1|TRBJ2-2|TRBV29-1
CSVETGAINTGELFF
TGCAGCGTTGAAACAGGGGCGATCAACACCGGGGAGCTGTTTTTT
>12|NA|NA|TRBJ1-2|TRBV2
CASSGTVYGYTF
TGTGCCAGCAGTGGGACAGTCTATGGCTACACCTTC
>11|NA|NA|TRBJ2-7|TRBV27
CASSSRYEQYF
TGTGCCAGCAGTTCGCGGTACGAGCAGTACTTC
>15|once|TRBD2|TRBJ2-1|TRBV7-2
CASSLAASGYNEQFF
TGTGCCAGCAGCTTAGCGGCTAGCGGATACAATGAGCAGTTCTTC
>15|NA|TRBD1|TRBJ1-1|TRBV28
CASRGQAGGDTEAFF
TGTGCCAGCAGGGGACAGGCCGGTGGGGACACTGAAGCTTTCTTT
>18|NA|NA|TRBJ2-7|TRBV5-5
CASSLDRRALSPVYEQYF
TGTGCCAGCAGCTTGGATCGGCGGGCCCTCTCCCCCGTATACGAGCAGTACTTC